Listed below are T cell receptor beta chains from one sample, sequenced in a study of cytomegalovirus exposure and HLA in healthy donors. Some clones are missing from TCRdb's copy, which holds only in-frame ones; the method was immunoSEQ multiplex PCR. This sample carries fewer than 200,000 clones, approximately 84% of them seen once, and the ten largest clones take over 0.2%. Sequenced input: PBMCs. These receptors were taken from a girl less than two years old in good health and CMV-seronegative. Both conserved end residues are part of each CDR3. A D gene is named only where the DNA matches it firmly. Size is stated for part of the rows, as once, few or many counts, or as a class when the clone is expanded.

clone size	D gene	J gene	V gene	CDR3 protein	CDR3 DNA
.	TRBD1	TRBJ1-5	TRBV10-3	CAISEFRTGVGQPQHF	TGTGCCATCAGTGAGTTCCGGACAGGGGTAGGCCAGCCCCAGCATTTT
.	.	TRBJ2-2	TRBV4-1	CASSQAPGNTGELFF	TGCGCCAGCAGCCAAGCACCCGGGAACACCGGGGAGCTGTTTTTT
once	TRBD2	TRBJ2-5	TRBV5-1	CASSLSRLAGDETQYF	TGCGCCAGCAGCTTGTCCCGGCTAGCGGGAGATGAGACCCAGTACTTC
.	TRBD2	TRBJ2-7	TRBV27	CASSPQAGVSYEQYF	TGTGCCAGCAGTCCCCAAGCGGGGGTGTCCTACGAGCAGTACTTC
.	.	TRBJ1-1	TRBV6-5	CASSYQFQGLGEAFF	TGTGCCAGCAGTTACCAATTCCAGGGGTTGGGTGAAGCTTTCTTT
.	.	TRBJ1-2	TRBV2	CASSGQLVTPGYTF	TGTGCCAGCAGTGGACAGCTGGTAACCCCTGGCTACACCTTC
few	TRBD1	TRBJ2-7	TRBV7-9	CASSRDSLPQYEQYF	TGTGCCAGCAGCCGGGACAGCCTGCCGCAATACGAGCAGTACTTC
.	.	TRBJ1-4	TRBV27	CASSLAHRNEKLFF	TGTGCCAGCAGTTTAGCCCACCGGAATGAAAAACTGTTTTTT
few	.	TRBJ2-7	TRBV27	CASSFAGSYEQYF	TGTGCCAGCAGTTTCGCCGGGAGCTACGAGCAGTACTTC
.	TRBD1	TRBJ2-2	TRBV6-5	CASSYRRTGDPGELFF	TGTGCCAGCAGTTACAGGCGCACAGGGGACCCCGGGGAGCTGTTTTTT
.	.	TRBJ2-5	TRBV29-1	CSVESRQETQYF	TGCAGCGTTGAGAGTCGTCAAGAGACCCAGTACTTC
.	TRBD2	TRBJ2-1	TRBV23-1	CASSQRTSGRHNEQFF	TGCGCCAGCAGTCAACGGACTAGCGGGAGACACAATGAGCAGTTCTTC